The 25 T cell receptor beta chains in this list originate from one sample, sequenced in a study of shared clonotypes between healthy human individuals. Naive CD8 cells lacked CD45RO, underwent positive selection for CCR7 and left out terminally differentiated effector memory CD45RA+ cells. The repertoire was sequenced with immunoSEQ multiplex PCR; TCRdb's copy has only in-frame clones and lacks some. The sample includes some 2 million clones, about 95% seen only once; the top ten take roughly 1%. The specimen was naive CD8+ T cells sorted from blood. The receptors were sampled from a man in his late teens or twenties in good health.

The CDR3 sequence: CASSLDRLAGLIWDEQFF. The CDR3 bases are TGTGCCAGCAGCTTAGATCGACTAGCGGGGTTGATCTGGGATGAGCAGTTCTTC. The chain combines TRBV11-2 with TRBJ2-1, with 11 bases lining up with TRBD2. The length of the CDR3 is 18 residues. From germline, CDR1 is SGHAT and CDR2 FQNNGV. V dropped 0 bases and J dropped 8; count of bases not matched to a gene: 12.

V usage is TRBV6-6 and J usage is TRBJ2-2, with a tentative D call TRBD2 (5 bases). The V gene lost 11 bases and the J gene lost 3 bases, with 13 bases spanning the gap. This CDR3 is built from 13 residues. CDR1 and CDR2 from the germline V gene are MNHNY and SVGAGI (reference sequence). The CDR3 nucleotides are TGTGCCGGAGGCCAGGAGGACACCGGGGAGCTGTTTTTT. This gives the protein CAGGQEDTGELFF.

This rearrangement joins TRBV6-1 to TRBJ2-1; 7 nucleotides match TRBD1. Germline CDR1 MNHNS, CDR2 SASEGT. The J segment lost 5 bases and the V segment lost 3 bases, leaving 16 bases of the junction unmatched. CDR3 length: 18 residues. CDR3 residues: CASSDHASPGGRDNEQFF. The CDR3 bases are TGTGCCAGCAGTGACCACGCTTCCCCAGGGGGAAGGGACAATGAGCAGTTCTTC.

V is TRBV19 and J is TRBJ2-3; D is unclear. The ends were cut back, 3 bases at V and 4 bases at J, with 11 bases in the middle. Germline V gives CDR1 LNHDA, CDR2 SQIVND (reference sequence). The CDR3 consists of 14 residues. The CDR3 nucleotides read TGTGCCAGTAGTATCCCGGGTCACTCAGATACGCAGTATTTT. Translation: CASSIPGHSDTQYF.

The rearrangement links TRBV5-1 to TRBJ2-7; the D gene is possibly TRBD1 (6 bases). This CDR3 is 13 amino acids long. Trimming shortened V by 7 bases and J by 3 bases, and 14 bases separated the two germline ends. Germline lookup yields CDR1 SGHRS and CDR2 YFSETQ. In DNA form, the CDR3 reads TGCGCCAGCCGGACAGCAGAAGGCTACGAGCAGTACTTC. This encodes CASRTAEGYEQYF.

The chain recombines TRBV9 with TRBJ2-1; D gene unclear. This CDR3 contains 13 residues. Germline CDR1 SGDLS, CDR2 YYNGEE. The V and J ends lost 1 base and 9 bases respectively, with 11 bases between them. The CDR3 here is CASSVYVRAEQFF. The CDR3 region has the DNA TGTGCCAGCAGCGTATACGTCCGCGCTGAGCAGTTCTTC.

The V and J genes are TRBV4-1 and TRBJ1-1, with D perhaps matching TRBD1 (5 bases). Deletions cut 4 bases from V and 4 bases from J, with 19 bases between. The V gene's germline CDR1 is MGHRA and CDR2 YSYEKL. The CDR3 length is 16 residues. This CDR3 reads CASSRIGGVEGTEAFF. As DNA, the CDR3 is TGCGCCAGCAGCCGAATCGGAGGGGTAGAGGGCACTGAAGCTTTCTTT.

The V call is TRBV4-1, the J call TRBJ2-7; D uncertain. The CDR3 totals 14 residues. The V gene's germline CDR1 is MGHRA and CDR2 YSYEKL. V was cut by 1 base and J by 4 bases, with 11 bases left in between. CDR3 DNA: TGCGCCAGCAGCCAAGTTGTGACTCGATACGAGCAGTACTTC. This translates into CASSQVVTRYEQYF.

The chain employs TRBV2 and TRBJ1-1; 8 nucleotides match TRBD1. The CDR3 is 15 residues long. Germline trimming cut 4 bases from V and 7 bases from J; bases unmatched to any gene: 11. Per the germline V gene, CDR1 is SNHLY and CDR2 is FYNNEI. The CDR3, as DNA: TGTGCCAGCAGTGGACTTGCGACAGGGGTGGTTGAAGCTTTCTTT. It encodes CASSGLATGVVEAFF.

The V gene is TRBV6-1, the J gene TRBJ1-5, with D maybe TRBD1 (6 bases). There are 13 residues in the CDR3. The ends were cut back, 9 bases at V and 3 bases at J, with 12 bases in the middle. The V gene's germline CDR1 is MNHNS and CDR2 SASEGT. This chain's CDR3 is CASIGTNNQPQHF. The CDR3 bases are TGTGCCAGTATCGGGACAAACAATCAGCCCCAGCATTTT.

The V gene is TRBV5-4, the J gene TRBJ1-2; weak D call: TRBD1 (5 bases). The CDR3 loop spans 15 amino acids. From germline, CDR1 is SGHNT and CDR2 YYREEE (reference sequence). The ends were cut back, 0 bases at V and 2 bases at J, with 11 bases in the middle. The CDR3 DNA sequence: TGTGCCAGCAGCTTGGAAAGGGACGGAAACTATGGCTACACCTTC. This gives the protein CASSLERDGNYGYTF.

V usage is TRBV7-9 and J usage is TRBJ1-5; D not certain. Germline lookup yields CDR1 SEHNR and CDR2 FQNEAQ (reference sequence). The CDR3 is 15 amino acids. Trimming took off 5 bases at V and 3 bases at J, with 14 bases between the two ends. The CDR3, as DNA: TGTGCCAGCAGCCCGGGCATGACCCTCAATCAGCCCCAGCATTTT. It encodes CASSPGMTLNQPQHF.

The rearrangement uses TRBV4-2 and TRBJ1-1; 7 bases are shared with TRBD1. The germline V gene has CDR1 LGHNA and CDR2 YNFKEQ. With 0 bases clipped from V and 2 bases from J, the junction kept 3 bases outside the gene matches. The CDR3 spans 15 residues. The DNA of the CDR3 is TGTGCCAGCAGCCAAGAATGGGACAGTAACACTGAAGCTTTCTTT. Its protein is CASSQEWDSNTEAFF.

The count of this clone is one. The chain carries TRBV29-1 and TRBJ2-3; no definite D call. V lost 4 bases and J lost 0, with 20 bases in between. The germline CDR1 and CDR2 sequences are SQVTM and ANQGSEA. The CDR3 totals 17 residues. The DNA of the CDR3 is TGCAGCGTTGTCCCGGAGAGCGTAGTCCCTAGCACAGATACGCAGTATTTT. Translation: CSVVPESVVPSTDTQYF.

On this clone: The identical CDR3 is also encoded by other nucleotide sequences in the sample. The chain employs TRBV11-2 and TRBJ1-1, with D perhaps TRBD1 (5 bases). Trimming pared 3 bases from V and 4 bases from J, leaving 12 bases between. The CDR3 sequence is 14 residues long. Germline V gene data show CDR1 as SGHAT and CDR2 as FQNNGV. The CDR3 here is CASSLTAGGTEAFF. In nucleotides, the CDR3 is TGTGCCAGCAGCTTGACAGCTGGAGGCACTGAAGCTTTCTTT. Based on the CDR3 plus reference TRBV11-2 and TRBJ1-1, the full variable domain is EAGVAQSPRYKIIEKRQSVAFWCNPISGHATLYWYQQILGQGPKLLIQFQNNGVVDDSQLPKDRFSAERLKGVDSTLKIQPAKLEDSAVYLCASSLTAGGTEAFFGQGTRLTVV.

J is TRBJ2-5 and V is TRBV5-1; D unresolved. Germline CDR1 reads SGHRS; CDR2 reads YFSETQ. Trimming pared 7 bases from V and 0 bases from J, leaving 7 bases between. There are 12 residues in the CDR3. The CDR3 DNA follows: TGCGCCAGCGGTTATAACCAAGAGACCCAGTACTTC. Protein: CASGYNQETQYF.

The chain links TRBV29-1 to TRBJ2-4, with D tentatively TRBD1 or TRBD2 (5 bases each). V shed 6 bases and J shed 1 base, with 28 bases lying between them. This CDR3 contains 19 residues. Germline V CDR1 and CDR2: SQVTM, ANQGSEA. The CDR3 DNA reads as TGCAGCGTGCCAGGTAATTTCAGGAATCGGGGCTTCGCCAAAAACATTCAGTACTTC. This encodes CSVPGNFRNRGFAKNIQYF.

The chain recombines TRBV27 with TRBJ1-1; no firm D call. CDR3 length: 13 residues. Per germline, CDR1 MNHEY and CDR2 SMNVEV (reference sequence). Trimming shortened V by 5 bases and J by 5 bases, and 12 bases separated the two germline ends. The CDR3 coding sequence is TGTGCCAGCAGTGCCGGGTCGGGGACTGAAGCTTTCTTT. Amino acid sequence: CASSAGSGTEAFF.

The chain recombines TRBV9 with TRBJ1-1, with 8 bases lining up with TRBD1. The CDR3 contains 13 residues. CDR1 and CDR2 from the germline V gene are SGDLS and YYNGEE. The CDR3 here is CASSGGRSTEAFF. DNA of the CDR3: TGTGCTTCCTCAGGGGGCAGGAGCACTGAAGCTTTCTTT. The complete variable domain, with remaining parts taken from reference TRBV9 and TRBJ1-1, reads DSGVTQTPKHLITATGQRVTLRCSPRSGDLSVYWYQQSLDQGLQFLIQYYNGEERAKGNILERFSAQQFPDLHSELNLSSLELGDSALYFCASSGGRSTEAFFGQGTRLTVV.

This chain uses TRBV6-5 with TRBJ1-2, with a tentative D call TRBD1 (5 bases). This CDR3 spans 15 amino acids. Trimming removed 2 bases from V and 3 bases from J, with 13 bases in between. Germline lookup yields CDR1 MNHEY and CDR2 SVGAGI. DNA for the CDR3: TGTGCCAGCAGTTACAGCCCCGAGGGACACTATGGCTACACCTTC. Amino acids: CASSYSPEGHYGYTF.

The rearrangement joins TRBV9 to TRBJ2-2; the D gene is possibly TRBD1 (5 bases). V dropped 7 bases and J dropped 8 bases, with 12 bases sitting between them. The length of the CDR3 is 12 residues. The germline V gene has CDR1 SGDLS and CDR2 YYNGEE. The CDR3 coding sequence is TGTGCCAGCGCCCCCCAGGGTGGGGAGCTGTTTTTT. Translating it yields CASAPQGGELFF.

The chain recombines TRBV4-1 with TRBJ1-1; D ambiguous. Germline V gives CDR1 MGHRA, CDR2 YSYEKL. The CDR3 totals 13 residues. V lost 10 bases to trimming and J lost 4 bases, with 16 bases between them. The CDR3 region is CATGFGLGTEAFF. Written as DNA, the CDR3 is TGCGCCACAGGCTTCGGACTGGGCACTGAAGCTTTCTTT.

The gene calls are TRBV10-3 and TRBJ1-1; 8 positions match TRBD1. This CDR3 region has 15 residues. Germline V CDR1 and CDR2: ENHRY, SYGVKD. Germline trimming cut 6 bases from V and 0 bases from J; bases unmatched to any gene: 6. Written as DNA, the CDR3 is TGTGCCATCAGAGATAACAGGGGGATGAACACTGAAGCTTTCTTT. It yields the protein CAIRDNRGMNTEAFF.

V and J are TRBV13 and TRBJ2-7, with no clear D. V lost 4 bases to trimming and J lost 2 bases, with 15 bases between them. The CDR3 covers 15 residues. Per the germline V gene, CDR1 is PRHDT and CDR2 is FYEKMQ (reference sequence). For the CDR3, the DNA is TGTGCCAGCAGCTCATCCGACACGGATGCCTACGAGCAGTACTTC. Residues: CASSSSDTDAYEQYF.

CDR3 sequence: CASSLDRYRGCLNYGYTF. The CDR3 bases are TGTGCCAGCAGCTTAGATCGGTATAGGGGGTGCCTTAACTATGGCTACACCTTC. The chain employs TRBV11-3 and TRBJ1-2; a possible D gene is TRBD1 (6 bases). This CDR3 comprises 18 residues. V gave up 0 bases and J gave up 1 base, with 18 bases separating them. Germline V lookup: CDR1 SGHNT, CDR2 YENEEA.